The clone carrying this T cell receptor beta chain was counted between two and nine times. The sample comes from a study of blood T cell repertoires in COVID-19. Per the original methods: By means of reference gene primer amplification, nucleated cell counts were estimated. Profiling relied on immunoSEQ multiplex PCR, and the TCRdb table lists in-frame clones only, not all of them. D and trimming were read from the DNA, whereas the V and J calls and clone size are those reported in that table. The sample includes fewer than 200,000 clones, about three quarters of them seen just once. The CDR3 is 14 residues long. The ends lost 5 bases at V and 5 bases at J; junction bases unmatched: 6. Looked up from germline, CDR1 is SEHNR and CDR2 is FQNEAQ (reference sequence).

The J gene is TRBJ1-1, the V gene TRBV7-9, with 9 bases that match TRBD1. The sample was peripheral blood. The sequence was obtained from a woman aged 70-85 years with acute or convalescent COVID-19. CDR3 residues: CASSPRQGGTEAFF. CDR3 DNA: TGTGCCAGCAGCCCCCGACAGGGGGGGACTGAAGCTTTCTTT.